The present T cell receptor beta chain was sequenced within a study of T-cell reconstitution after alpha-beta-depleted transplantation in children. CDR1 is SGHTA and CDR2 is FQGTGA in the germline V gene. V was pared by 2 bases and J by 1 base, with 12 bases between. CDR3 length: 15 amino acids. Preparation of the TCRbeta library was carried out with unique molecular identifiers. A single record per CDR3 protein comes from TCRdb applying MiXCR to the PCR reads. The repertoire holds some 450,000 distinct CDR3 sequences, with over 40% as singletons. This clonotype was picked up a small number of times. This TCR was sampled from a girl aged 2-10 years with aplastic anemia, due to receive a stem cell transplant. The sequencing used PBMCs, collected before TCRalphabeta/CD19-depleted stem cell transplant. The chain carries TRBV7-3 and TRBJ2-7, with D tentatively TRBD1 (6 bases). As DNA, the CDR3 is TGTGCCAGCAGCTTAGATCCCGGGACATCCTACGAGCAGTACTTC. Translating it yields CASSLDPGTSYEQYF.